A single sample is the source of the 30 T cell receptor beta chains below, sequenced in a study of blood T cell repertoires in COVID-19. TCRdb's table, derived via immunoSEQ multiplex PCR, lists solely in-frame clones and lacks some. The repertoire holds 500,000 or so clones, around 90% seen once, with under 0.75% in the top ten. The sample was PBMCs or T cells enriched from blood (not recorded which). The source is a woman aged 18-29 years who had recovered from COVID-19.

The chain carries TRBV11-3 and TRBJ2-1; tentatively, D is TRBD2 (6 bases). The V gene lost 5 bases and the J gene lost 10 bases, with 18 bases spanning the gap. Germline lookup yields CDR1 SGHNT and CDR2 YENEEA. The CDR3 loop spans 14 amino acids. The CDR3 nucleotides are TGTGCCAGCAGCCGACCCGGAGGGGCCGAGGAGCAGTTCTTC. This encodes CASSRPGGAEEQFF.

This clone was seen more than once but under ten times. V is TRBV9 and J is TRBJ1-6; 7 positions match TRBD1. This CDR3 spans 13 amino acids. CDR1 is SGDLS, CDR2 YYNGEE, per germline. Trimming removed 3 bases from V and 14 bases from J; junction bases left unmatched: 8. The CDR3 here is CASSAHTGASLHF. The DNA of the CDR3 is TGTGCCAGCAGCGCTCACACAGGGGCATCCCTCCACTTT.

CDR3 bases: TGCGCCAGCAGCCAAACACAGGGTTCTGGAAACACCATATATTTT. This translates into CASSQTQGSGNTIYF. The rearrangement uses TRBV4-1 and TRBJ1-3, with a possible D match to TRBD1 (6 bases). Germline lookup yields CDR1 MGHRA and CDR2 YSYEKL. This CDR3 has 15 amino acids. The V end lost 2 bases, the J end lost 1 base, and 9 bases lay between the germline ends.

The chain couples TRBV18 to TRBJ1-1, with D possibly matching TRBD1 (5 bases). Per germline, CDR1 KGHSH and CDR2 LQKENI. Deletions cut 8 bases from V and 3 bases from J, with 16 bases between. The CDR3 is made up of 14 amino acids. The CDR3 nucleotides are TGTGCCAGCCTGAGGGGAGGGGCTGACACTGAAGCTTTCTTT. Translating it yields CASLRGGADTEAFF.

This chain uses TRBV6-5 with TRBJ1-1; D ambiguous. Trimming took off 8 bases at V and 3 bases at J, with 10 bases between the two ends. The CDR3 is 12 residues long. Germline-derived CDR1 and CDR2 are MNHEY and SVGAGI. The CDR3 DNA sequence: TGTGCCAGCTCCCAAACGGACACTGAAGCTTTCTTT. Residues: CASSQTDTEAFF.

The V call is TRBV5-4, the J call TRBJ2-3, with a possible D match to TRBD2 (5 bases). With 0 bases removed from V and 1 base from J, the gap between germline ends came to 15 bases. The CDR3 contains 17 residues. CDR1 and CDR2 from the germline V gene are SGHNT and YYREEE (reference sequence). As DNA, the CDR3 is TGTGCCAGCAGCTTGGCCGCGGCGGGTGGGGGCACAGATACGCAGTATTTT. Translation: CASSLAAAGGGTDTQYF.

The J gene is TRBJ1-5, the V gene TRBV18; D remains unclear. Germline CDR1 is KGHSH and CDR2 is LQKENI. This CDR3 contains 12 residues. V shed 6 bases and J shed 4 bases, with 7 bases lying between them. The CDR3: CASSGSNQPQHF. CDR3 bases: TGTGCCAGCTCGGGCAGTAATCAGCCCCAGCATTTT.

This clone appeared a single time. V gene TRBV30 combines with J gene TRBJ1-1; no clear D. Between the trimmed V and J ends, which lost 5 bases and 1 base, there was a span of 14 bases. Per germline, CDR1 GTSNPN and CDR2 SVGIG (reference sequence). CDR3 size: 14 residues. In DNA form, the CDR3 reads TGTGCCTGGGGTGGTTTGCGGGCGAACACTGAAGCTTTCTTT. Translating it yields CAWGGLRANTEAFF.

This sequence joins TRBV7-6 and TRBJ1-1, with 10 bases lining up with TRBD1. CDR3 length: 15 amino acids. The V and J ends lost 5 bases and 5 bases, in that order; junction bases with no gene match: 8. Germline CDR1 and CDR2: SGHVS and FNYEAQ. This chain's CDR3 is CASSTRQGARTEAFF. The CDR3 coding sequence is TGTGCCAGCAGCACCAGACAGGGGGCAAGGACTGAAGCTTTCTTT.

A word on this clone: Germline is not matched at one junction end, which may reflect a read error. The chain joins TRBV28 to TRBJ1-6, with 10 nucleotides matching TRBD1. Germline lookup yields CDR1 MDHEN and CDR2 SYDVKM. The CDR3 is 19 residues long. Here the CDR3 DNA reads TGTGCCAGCAATTTAGTAGGGACAGGGGAGATTGTGCGTAATTCACCCCTCCACTTT. Encoded protein: CASNLVGTGEIVRNSPLHF.

The V and J genes are TRBV6-5 and TRBJ1-6; tentative D call: TRBD1 (5 bases). The CDR3 is made up of 14 amino acids. Deletions cut 11 bases from V and 1 base from J, with 12 bases between. Germline V gene sequence: CDR1 MNHEY, CDR2 SVGAGI. The CDR3 is CAGAEGSYNSPLHF. The CDR3 coding sequence is TGTGCCGGGGCAGAAGGGTCCTATAATTCACCCCTCCACTTT.

J is TRBJ2-7 and V is TRBV2; 7 bases align to TRBD2. Germline CDR1 SNHLY, CDR2 FYNNEI. The V gene end was trimmed by 4 bases and the J gene end by 6 bases; junction bases not matched to a gene: 0. This CDR3 is 11 amino acids long. CDR3 coding DNA: TGTGCCAGCAGTGCGGGGGGCGAGCAGTACTTC. Translation gives CASSAGGEQYF.

The gene calls are TRBV3-1 (or the pseudogene TRBV3-2) and TRBJ2-6; weak D call: TRBD1 (6 bases). V gave up 7 bases and J gave up 0 bases, with 19 bases separating them. The germline CDR1 and CDR2 sequences are LGHDT and YNNKEL (reference sequence). The CDR3 runs 18 residues. The CDR3 coding sequence is TGTGCCAGCAACGACCGTACAGGGTTGAGCTCTGGGGCCAACGTCCTGACTTTC. It encodes CASNDRTGLSSGANVLTF.

The V gene is TRBV5-1, the J gene TRBJ2-3; D possibly corresponds to TRBD2 (6 bases). Deletions cut 5 bases from V and 6 bases from J, with 19 bases between. CDR3 length: 15 residues. The germline V gene has CDR1 SGHRS and CDR2 YFSETQ. The DNA for the CDR3 is TGCGCCAGCAGTCCCCGGGACTCCGTGCCGGATACGCAGTATTTT. Protein: CASSPRDSVPDTQYF.

This chain links TRBV29-1 with TRBJ1-1; D remains ambiguous. This CDR3 has 11 residues. The V gene's germline CDR1 is SQVTM and CDR2 ANQGSEA. V gave up 4 bases and J gave up 0 bases, with 3 bases separating them. The CDR3 nucleotides are TGCAGCGTTGCTATGAACACTGAAGCTTTCTTT. Its protein is CSVAMNTEAFF. The entire variable domain, with the rest obtained from reference TRBV29-1 and TRBJ1-1, is as follows: SAVISQKPSRDICQRGTSLTIQCQVDSQVTMMFWYRQQPGQSLTLIATANQGSEATYESGFVIDKFPISRPNLTFSTLTVSNMSPEDSSIYLCSVAMNTEAFFGQGTRLTVV.

Written as DNA, the CDR3 is TGTGCCAGCAGCTACCCCGGACTGGGCTTCGGCGAGCAGTACTTC. This codes for CASSYPGLGFGEQYF. The V and J genes are TRBV7-8 and TRBJ2-7; D is possibly TRBD2 (5 bases). The V end was cut by 4 bases, the J end by 6 bases, with 19 bases between. The CDR3 spans 15 residues. Germline CDR1 SGHVS, CDR2 FQNEAQ.

The chain combines TRBV6-1 with TRBJ1-2; D is undetermined. The V gene lost 6 bases and the J gene lost 6 bases, with 11 bases spanning the gap. CDR1 and CDR2 (germline): MNHNS, SASEGT. The CDR3 length is 12 residues. CDR3 nucleotide sequence: TGTGCCAGCAGCGTGGCGGAAGATGGCTACACCTTC. Translation gives CASSVAEDGYTF.

The chain recombines TRBV5-8 with TRBJ2-3, with 11 bases that match TRBD1. This CDR3 region has 17 residues. V was clipped by 3 bases and J by 3 bases; unmatched bases: 9. Germline assignment: CDR1 SGHTS and CDR2 YDEGEE. CDR3 coding DNA: TGTGCCAGCAGCTGGGGCCGGGACAGGGGGTGGACAGATACGCAGTATTTT. Amino acid sequence: CASSWGRDRGWTDTQYF.

This chain links TRBV4-1 with TRBJ1-6; no reliable D call. V lost 4 bases and J lost 6, with 10 bases in between. Germline values: CDR1 MGHRA, CDR2 YSYEKL. CDR3 length: 14 residues. CDR3: CASSPRFSNSPLHF. The DNA for the CDR3 is TGCGCCAGCAGCCCCAGGTTTTCTAATTCACCCCTCCACTTT.

This clone was seen just once. The chain joins TRBV12-3 or TRBV12-4 to TRBJ1-2, with 7 nucleotides matching TRBD1. This CDR3 region has 13 residues. V gave up 5 bases and J gave up 4 bases; unmatched junction bases: 4. The CDR3 sequence: CASSMDRPYGYTF. CDR3 sequence (DNA): TGTGCCAGCAGTATGGACAGGCCCTATGGCTACACCTTC.

The chain uses TRBV9 and TRBJ1-2; D is ambiguous. The CDR3 runs to 14 residues. The V gene lost 3 bases and the J gene lost 4 bases, with 13 bases spanning the gap. The V gene's germline CDR1 is SGDLS and CDR2 YYNGEE. Here the CDR3 reads CASSGSVTPYGYTF. CDR3 bases: TGTGCCAGCAGCGGCTCGGTTACCCCCTATGGCTACACCTTC.

The J gene is TRBJ1-2, the V gene TRBV12-3 or TRBV12-4; 7 bases map to TRBD1. V lost 7 bases and J lost 13; bases outside the gene matches: 15. The CDR3 extends over 13 amino acids. CDR3: CASTPTGPLGCTF. Here the CDR3 DNA reads TGTGCCAGCACCCCGACAGGGCCCTTAGGGTGCACCTTC.

The rearrangement uses TRBV5-6 and TRBJ1-2; D unresolved. V lost 0 bases, J lost 2 bases, and 14 bases lay in between. In germline, CDR1 is SGHDT, CDR2 YYEEEE. This CDR3 is 16 amino acids long. The CDR3 region has the DNA TGTGCCAGCAGCTTGGGTTTTGGACTGACAAACTATGGCTACACCTTC. Its protein is CASSLGFGLTNYGYTF.

V gene TRBV15 combines with J gene TRBJ1-2, with D possibly matching TRBD1 (5 bases). V gave up 3 bases and J gave up 6 bases, with 20 bases separating them. CDR1 and CDR2 from the germline V gene are LNHNV and YYDKDF (reference sequence). This CDR3 region has 16 residues. CDR3 protein: CATSRGRSGGGHGYTF. CDR3 nucleotide sequence: TGTGCCACCAGCAGGGGTCGATCTGGGGGAGGGCATGGCTACACCTTC.

The chain combines TRBV30 with TRBJ2-1; possibly TRBD1 for D (6 bases). Germline CDR1 is GTSNPN and CDR2 is SVGIG (reference sequence). CDR3 length equals 13 residues. The chain's CDR3 is CAGAKNSYNEQFF. The CDR3 DNA follows: TGTGCGGGGGCAAAAAATTCCTACAATGAGCAGTTCTTC.

The genes are TRBV28 and TRBJ2-7; 8 bases map to TRBD1. Germline lookup yields CDR1 MDHEN and CDR2 SYDVKM. CDR3 length equals 16 residues. The J segment lost 1 base and the V segment lost 4 bases, leaving 9 bases of the junction unmatched. The CDR3 loop reads CASSSEGQVRSYEQYF. CDR3 DNA: TGTGCCAGCAGTTCCGAGGGACAGGTTAGGTCCTACGAGCAGTACTTC. Full variable domain (remainder filled in from reference TRBV28 and TRBJ2-7): DVKVTQSSRYLVKRTGEKVFLECVQDMDHENMFWYRQDPGLGLRLIYFSYDVKMKEKGDIPEGYSVSREKKERFSLILESASTNQTSMYLCASSSEGQVRSYEQYFGPGTRLTVT.

V gene TRBV28 combines with J gene TRBJ2-7, with D maybe TRBD1 (6 bases). The V end was cut by 3 bases, the J end by 1 base, with 16 bases between. CDR3 length: 16 residues. Looked up from germline, CDR1 is MDHEN and CDR2 is SYDVKM. CDR3 DNA: TGTGCCAGCAGTTTTACGACAGGCCAGACTTCCTACGAGCAGTACTTC. Translating it yields CASSFTTGQTSYEQYF.

The rearrangement links TRBV4-1 to TRBJ1-4, with D perhaps TRBD1 (5 bases). CDR3 length: 16 residues. CDR1 is MGHRA and CDR2 is YSYEKL in the germline V gene. V lost 3 bases and J lost 1, with 12 bases in between. The CDR3 coding sequence is TGCGCCAGCAGCCACCCTGAGGGACTAACTAATGAAAAACTGTTTTTT. It encodes CASSHPEGLTNEKLFF.

The V and J genes are TRBV6-6 and TRBJ1-6; 7 nucleotides agree with TRBD1. There are 15 residues in the CDR3. V was clipped by 2 bases and J by 7 bases; unmatched bases: 5. CDR1 is MNHNY, CDR2 SVGAGI, per germline (reference sequence). For the CDR3, the DNA is TGTGCCAGCAGTTACGTGGCAGGGGGGAATTCACCCCTCCACTTT. Its protein product is CASSYVAGGNSPLHF.

J is TRBJ1-1 and V is TRBV28, with TRBD1 matching 8 bases. Germline assignment: CDR1 MDHEN and CDR2 SYDVKM. This CDR3 is 15 amino acids long. The V gene end was trimmed by 4 bases and the J gene end by 1 base; junction bases not matched to a gene: 5. The CDR3 region has the DNA TGTGCCAGCAGTTGGGGGGACAGGACGAACACTGAAGCTTTCTTT. Encoded protein: CASSWGDRTNTEAFF.